The 17 T cell receptor beta chains presented below share a single source sample, sequenced in a study of cytomegalovirus exposure and HLA in healthy donors. Primers: 60 Vbeta forward and 13 Jbeta reverse. Some clones are missing from TCRdb's copy, which holds only in-frame ones; the method was immunoSEQ multiplex PCR. This sample yields about 220,000 clones, of which roughly 80% are seen a single time; 5.4% belongs to the top ten. The specimen was PBMCs. These receptors were obtained from a woman aged 40 to 50 in good health and CMV-seropositive.

The chain carries TRBV15 and TRBJ1-2; a weak D match, TRBD1 (6 bases). Trimming removed 5 bases at V and 4 bases at J, with 11 bases between. Germline V gene lookup returns CDR1 LNHNV and CDR2 YYDKDF (reference sequence). The CDR3 is made up of 13 amino acids. CDR3 in DNA: TGTGCCACCAGCGGGGGGGCGAGCTATGGCTACACCTTC. It yields the protein CATSGGASYGYTF.

The chain links TRBV20-1 to TRBJ2-1; D is unresolved. Trimming left V 5 bases short and J 6 bases short, with 8 bases between. Germline V gene sequence: CDR1 DFQATT, CDR2 SNEGSKA (reference sequence). The CDR3 contains 11 residues. The DNA for the CDR3 is TGCAGTGCTGGAGCGAGCAATGAGCAGTTCTTC. Protein product: CSAGASNEQFF.

The chain is built from TRBV2 and TRBJ2-1, with 9 bases identical to TRBD2. Unmatched junction bases numbered 3, after V lost 6 bases and J lost 6 bases. The CDR3 runs to 13 residues. Per germline, CDR1 SNHLY and CDR2 FYNNEI. Here the CDR3 DNA reads TGTGCCAGCAGAAAGACTAGCGGCAATGAGCAGTTCTTC. Translating gives CASRKTSGNEQFF.

The chain joins TRBV5-1 to TRBJ2-7; TRBD1 matches 10 bases. Germline-derived CDR1 and CDR2 are SGHRS and YFSETQ. The V segment lost 3 bases and the J segment 2 bases; nucleotides outside the gene matches: 5. CDR3 length: 15 residues. CDR3 sequence (DNA): TGCGCCAGCAGCTACGGGACAGGGGCTACCTACGAGCAGTACTTC. Protein product: CASSYGTGATYEQYF.

Written as DNA, the CDR3 is TGTGCCTTGAAAAGGGGGTTTGGCTACACCTTC. This translates into CALKRGFGYTF. The rearrangement joins TRBV30 to TRBJ1-2; weak D call: TRBD1 (6 bases). Trimming cost V 7 bases and J 7 bases, with 13 bases left between them. The CDR3 loop spans 11 amino acids. Germline CDR1 is GTSNPN and CDR2 is SVGIG (reference sequence).

This clone appeared a few times. The rearrangement links TRBV29-1 to TRBJ2-6, with a possible D match to TRBD2 (5 bases). Germline V gene lookup returns CDR1 SQVTM and CDR2 ANQGSEA. This CDR3 is built from 16 residues. V was cut by 2 bases and J by 1 base, with 12 bases left in between. CDR3 sequence (DNA): TGCAGCGTTGAATACGGCGGGCAGTCTGGGGCCAACGTCCTGACTTTC. Protein: CSVEYGGQSGANVLTF. Supplemented by reference TRBV29-1 and TRBJ2-6, the full variable domain reads SAVISQKPSRDICQRGTSLTIQCQVDSQVTMMFWYRQQPGQSLTLIATANQGSEATYESGFVIDKFPISRPNLTFSTLTVSNMSPEDSSIYLCSVEYGGQSGANVLTFGAGSRLTVL.

The V gene is TRBV7-2, the J gene TRBJ1-1; D is possibly TRBD1 (6 bases). Trimming removed 2 bases at V and 3 bases at J, with 13 bases between. Per germline, CDR1 SGHTA and CDR2 FQGNSA. This CDR3 has 15 residues. The CDR3: CASSLIAGVHTEAFF. CDR3 DNA sequence: TGTGCCAGCAGCTTAATTGCAGGGGTGCACACTGAAGCTTTCTTT.

The table lists this clone with a count of one. J is TRBJ1-5 and V is TRBV27; a weak D match, TRBD1 (5 bases). CDR1 is MNHEY and CDR2 is SMNVEV in the germline V gene (reference sequence). The CDR3 extends over 13 amino acids. V shed 6 bases and J shed 7 bases, with 13 bases lying between them. The CDR3 nucleotides read TGTGCCAGCAGGGGGGGGAGGGACCAGCCCCAGCATTTT. Translated, it gives CASRGGRDQPQHF.

V is TRBV11-1 and J is TRBJ2-5; perhaps TRBD1 as D (6 bases). The J call is uncertain, as TRBJ2-7 better fits the DNA end. The germline V gene encodes CDR1 SGHAT and CDR2 FQDESV (reference sequence). CDR3 size: 14 residues. The CDR3 DNA sequence: TGTGCCAGCAGCTTAGGAGACAGGTTTTACGAGCAGTACTTC. Its protein is CASSLGDRFYEQYF.

The chain links TRBV30 to TRBJ2-5, with unresolved D. The ends were cut back, 2 bases at V and 4 bases at J, with 8 bases in the middle. This CDR3 comprises 12 residues. In germline, CDR1 is GTSNPN, CDR2 SVGIG (reference sequence). The CDR3 DNA reads TGTGCCTGGAGTATTAGAGTAGAGACCCAGTACTTC. Translated, it gives CAWSIRVETQYF.

V usage is TRBV5-4 and J usage is TRBJ2-1, with unresolved D. Germline V CDR1 and CDR2: SGHNT, YYREEE (reference sequence). The CDR3 has 13 residues. Trimming left V 4 bases short and J 9 bases short, with 14 bases between. CDR3 sequence: CASSLVSEVEQFF. The DNA of the CDR3 is TGTGCCAGCAGCCTGGTTAGTGAGGTTGAGCAGTTCTTC.

This chain links TRBV5-5 with TRBJ2-5; no definite D call. In germline, CDR1 is SGHKS, CDR2 YYEKEE (reference sequence). This CDR3 has 15 residues. Deletions cut 5 bases from V and 2 bases from J, with 16 bases between. CDR3: CASSIGWLDQETQYF. The CDR3 nucleotides read TGTGCCAGCAGTATTGGGTGGCTAGATCAAGAGACCCAGTACTTC.

The V and J genes are TRBV6-1 and TRBJ2-2; possibly TRBD1 for D (5 bases). CDR3 length: 14 amino acids. V was trimmed by 5 bases and J by 5 bases, leaving 12 bases between them. Germline values: CDR1 MNHNS, CDR2 SASEGT. In DNA, the CDR3 is TGTGCCAGCAGTAACTCCAGGGAAACCGGGGAGCTGTTTTTT. Translating gives CASSNSRETGELFF.

The chain uses TRBV7-9 and TRBJ2-7, with 7 bases that match TRBD1. The germline gives CDR1 SEHNR, CDR2 FQNEAQ (reference sequence). J lost 0 bases, V lost 5 bases, and 13 bases had no gene match. The CDR3 consists of 17 residues. CDR3 amino acids: CASSAGTAEWGSYEQYF. The CDR3 nucleotides are TGTGCCAGCAGCGCCGGGACAGCTGAGTGGGGCTCCTACGAGCAGTACTTC.

The chain uses TRBV7-9 and TRBJ1-1; 7 nucleotides agree with TRBD1. V shed 5 bases, J shed 0 bases, and the junction held 9 bases outside the gene matches. Germline values: CDR1 SEHNR, CDR2 FQNEAQ (reference sequence). The CDR3 consists of 16 residues. DNA of the CDR3: TGTGCCAGCAGCCCAGACAGGGATTTGGTGAACACTGAAGCTTTCTTT. It codes for CASSPDRDLVNTEAFF.

V is TRBV11-2 and J is TRBJ2-7; TRBD1 matches at 11 bases. CDR3 length: 14 amino acids. The germline gives CDR1 SGHAT, CDR2 FQNNGV. V was clipped by 5 bases and J by 5 bases; unmatched bases: 5. CDR3 coding DNA: TGTGCCAGCAGCCCCCGGGACAGGGGGAACGAGCAGTACTTC. As protein: CASSPRDRGNEQYF.

The rearrangement links TRBV4-2 to TRBJ1-2; possible D gene TRBD1, 5 bases. This CDR3 contains 15 residues. V was cut by 0 bases and J by 7 bases, with 15 bases left in between. Germline V gene lookup returns CDR1 LGHNA and CDR2 YNFKEQ. DNA of the CDR3: TGTGCCAGCAGCCAAGATATCAGGGAGGCTGGTGGCTACACCTTC. Encoded protein: CASSQDIREAGGYTF.